What follows describes a single T cell receptor beta chain. Its matching antigen is unknown. Germline lookup yields CDR1 SGHRS and CDR2 YFSETQ. J lost 4 bases, V lost 4 bases, and 4 bases had no gene match. The CDR3 is made up of 13 amino acids. These data are taken from a study of cytomegalovirus exposure and HLA in healthy donors. On the study more broadly: The study's early data release held approximately 91 million unique TCRs from HLA-typed donors. The study, taken as a whole, reports: Cytomegalovirus-associated status was assigned to about 180 TCR beta chains.

Both 60 Vbeta primers and 13 Jbeta primers went into the PCR. The repertoire was sequenced with immunoSEQ multiplex PCR; TCRdb's copy has only in-frame clones and lacks some. The sample has some 160,000 clones; 75% to 90% are singletons. The source of this sequence is a male donor in good health and CMV-seronegative. The chain recombines TRBV5-1 with TRBJ2-7, with 8 nucleotides matching TRBD1. What was sequenced was PBMCs. The CDR3: CASSQGAGYEQYF. CDR3 bases: TGCGCCAGCAGCCAGGGGGCTGGGTACGAGCAGTACTTC.